Below are 24 T cell receptor beta chains sequenced from a single sample in a study of T cell repertoires in cytomegalovirus infection. In TCRdb, the reads were re-called with MiXCR into one record per CDR3 protein. The table lists some 230,000 distinct CDR3 sequences, under 25% of them singletons. Material: CD8+ T cells from PBMCs. Receptors originate from a human donor in good health (CMV status not recorded). Some clones in this sample may be carry-over from other donors' samples.

This chain connects TRBV15 to TRBJ1-2; D is unresolved. The CDR3 has 16 residues. V lost 0 bases and J lost 0, with 11 bases in between. Germline loops: CDR1 LNHNV, CDR2 YYDKDF (reference sequence). This CDR3 reads CATSRETAASNYGYTF. DNA of the CDR3: TGTGCCACCAGCAGAGAAACAGCAGCTTCTAACTATGGCTACACCTTC.

This clonotype was observed a handful of times. The V gene is TRBV25-1, the J gene TRBJ2-1; D possibly corresponds to TRBD2 (5 bases). CDR1 MGHDK and CDR2 SYGVNS come from the germline V gene. The CDR3 is 12 residues long. V lost 4 bases and J lost 10, with 11 bases in between. Here the CDR3 DNA reads TGTGCCAGCAGTGGGCCGGGAACCGAGCAGTTCTTC. Translated, it gives CASSGPGTEQFF.

The chain joins TRBV7-9 to TRBJ1-1, with D possibly being TRBD1 (6 bases). CDR3 length equals 14 residues. Germline CDR1 and CDR2: SEHNR and FQNEAQ (reference sequence). V lost 0 bases and J lost 2, with 7 bases in between. CDR3 coding DNA: TGTGCCAGCAGCTTAGCGGACAGAAACACTGAAGCTTTCTTT. This gives the protein CASSLADRNTEAFF. Full variable domain (remainder filled in from reference TRBV7-9 and TRBJ1-1): DTGVSQNPRHKITKRGQNVTFRCDPISEHNRLYWYRQTLGQGPEFLTYFQNEAQLEKSRLLSDRFSAERPKGSFSTLEIQRTEQGDSAMYLCASSLADRNTEAFFGQGTRLTVV.

The CDR3 DNA follows: TGTGCCAGCAGCCGCGCTTCCTTCGTGAGCTCCTACAATGAGCAGTTCTTC. Its translation is CASSRASFVSSYNEQFF. The gene calls are TRBV14 and TRBJ2-1, with D unresolved. CDR1 is SGHDN and CDR2 is FVKESK in the germline V gene. V lost 4 bases to trimming and J lost 0 bases, with 16 bases between them. The CDR3 length is 17 residues. Using reference TRBV14 and TRBJ2-1 for the parts outside the CDR3, the full variable domain is EAGVTQFPSHSVIEKGQTVTLRCDPISGHDNLYWYRRVMGKEIKFLLHFVKESKQDESGMPNNRFLAERTGGTYSTLKVQPAELEDSGVYFCASSRASFVSSYNEQFFGPGTRLTVL.

The rearrangement joins TRBV7-9 to TRBJ2-1; D possibly matches TRBD1 or TRBD2 (5 bases each). Germline CDR1 and CDR2: SEHNR and FQNEAQ (reference sequence). The V end was cut by 3 bases, the J end by 5 bases, with 14 bases between. There are 15 residues in the CDR3. CDR3 in amino acids: CASSFSGTMNNEQFF. In DNA, the CDR3 is TGTGCCAGCAGCTTCTCCGGGACGATGAACAATGAGCAGTTCTTC.

This clonotype was seen a few times. The rearrangement joins TRBV28 to TRBJ2-7; D ambiguous. Per germline, CDR1 MDHEN and CDR2 SYDVKM. Deletions cut 1 base from V and 2 bases from J, with 9 bases between. This CDR3 is built from 14 residues. This chain's CDR3 is CASSLLARTYEQYF. Written as DNA, the CDR3 is TGTGCCAGCAGTTTATTGGCCAGGACCTACGAGCAGTACTTC.

This clonotype was recorded a few times. This chain uses TRBV5-4 with TRBJ1-6, with TRBD1 matching 8 bases. The CDR3 loop spans 17 amino acids. V trimming: 5 bases; J trimming: 7 bases; junction bases outside the gene matches: 14. CDR1 is SGHNT and CDR2 is YYREEE in the germline V gene (reference sequence). The CDR3 sequence: CASRPDLGQGVNSPLHF. In DNA, the CDR3 is TGTGCCAGCAGGCCTGATCTCGGACAGGGAGTGAATTCACCCCTCCACTTT.

This clonotype was recorded many times. The chain links TRBV10-3 to TRBJ1-2, with 9 positions matching TRBD1. From germline, CDR1 is ENHRY and CDR2 SYGVKD. The length of the CDR3 is 15 residues. J was trimmed by 5 bases and V by 4 bases; bases with no gene match: 8. The CDR3 DNA is TGTGCCATCAGTGCGTTGAGACAGGGGGATTATGGCTACACCTTC. Its translation: CAISALRQGDYGYTF.

Points on this clonotype: With a much larger clone just one base away, this may be a read error. This chain joins TRBV7-2 and TRBJ1-5; weak D call: TRBD1 (5 bases). Trimming cost V 1 base and J 11 bases, with 27 bases left between them. Germline values: CDR1 SGHTA, CDR2 FQGNSA. The CDR3 totals 18 residues. CDR3 DNA: TGTGCCAGCAGCTTAGTTCATGGGGGACGAGGTCCCAGAGTGGCCCAGCATTTT. This gives the protein CASSLVHGGRGPRVAQHF.

In its sample, this clonotype was seen many times. The rearrangement joins TRBV28 to TRBJ1-6; D may be TRBD1 (5 bases). CDR1 and CDR2 from the germline V gene are MDHEN and SYDVKM. The CDR3 totals 18 residues. Trimming removed 4 bases from V and 0 bases from J, with 16 bases in between. The CDR3 reads CASSSNLGGSSYNSPLHF. The CDR3 region has the DNA TGTGCCAGCAGTTCCAACCTTGGGGGGAGCTCCTATAATTCACCCCTCCACTTT.

The CDR3 sequence: CASAAGVTDTQYF. DNA for the CDR3: TGTGCCTCGGCAGCGGGGGTCACAGATACGCAGTATTTT. The rearrangement joins TRBV7-7 to TRBJ2-3, with 8 bases that match TRBD2. The CDR3 contains 13 residues. Germline CDR1 SSHAT, CDR2 FNYEAQ (reference sequence). V trimming: 11 bases; J trimming: 2 bases; junction bases outside the gene matches: 6.

The chain is built from TRBV29-1 and TRBJ1-2; D gene ambiguous. V lost 2 bases, J lost 8 bases, and 12 bases lay in between. Germline V gene sequence: CDR1 SQVTM, CDR2 ANQGSEA. The CDR3 sequence is 12 residues long. CDR3 sequence: CSVETPIGGYTF. The DNA for the CDR3 is TGCAGCGTTGAAACCCCAATTGGGGGCTACACCTTC.

The rearrangement links TRBV6-2 or TRBV6-3 to TRBJ1-1; TRBD1 is a possible D gene (6 bases). This CDR3 is built from 19 residues. Germline CDR1 MNHEY, CDR2 SVGEGT. The ends were cut back, 2 bases at V and 0 bases at J, with 22 bases in the middle. The chain's CDR3 is CASSYPPDRPQVMNTEAFF. Here the CDR3 DNA reads TGTGCCAGCAGTTACCCCCCCGACAGGCCCCAGGTCATGAACACTGAAGCTTTCTTT.

This rearrangement joins TRBV12-3 or TRBV12-4 to TRBJ1-1, with 7 bases aligning to TRBD1. The CDR3 sequence is 14 residues long. The V gene end was trimmed by 3 bases and the J gene end by 4 bases; junction bases not matched to a gene: 5. CDR3 amino acids: CASSLTGWTTEAFF. CDR3 in DNA: TGTGCCAGCAGTTTGACAGGGTGGACCACTGAAGCTTTCTTT.

This clonotype was observed a few times. This chain connects TRBV4-1 to TRBJ2-3; 7 nucleotides agree with TRBD2. Germline CDR1 and CDR2: MGHRA and YSYEKL. J was trimmed by 8 bases and V by 2 bases; bases with no gene match: 7. This CDR3 contains 14 residues. CDR3 DNA: TGCGCCAGCAGCCAAACGAGCGGGGTGTCTACGCAGTATTTT. Translated, it gives CASSQTSGVSTQYF.

This rearrangement joins TRBV5-1 to TRBJ1-1, with 8 nucleotides matching TRBD1. V shed 3 bases, J shed 4 bases, and the junction held 8 bases outside the gene matches. Germline values: CDR1 SGHRS, CDR2 YFSETQ. The CDR3 runs to 15 residues. CDR3 amino acids: CASSWWTGPGTEAFF. The CDR3 DNA reads as TGCGCCAGCAGCTGGTGGACAGGGCCAGGCACTGAAGCTTTCTTT. The full variable domain, rest sourced from reference TRBV5-1 and TRBJ1-1, is KAGVTQTPRYLIKTRGQQVTLSCSPISGHRSVSWYQQTPGQGLQFLFEYFSETQRNKGNFPGRFSGRQFSNSRSEMNVSTLELGDSALYLCASSWWTGPGTEAFFGQGTRLTVV.

This clonotype turned up a few times. The CDR3 sequence is CSASPGRRTEAFF. Written as DNA, the CDR3 is TGCAGTGCTAGCCCGGGACGGAGGACTGAAGCTTTCTTT. V gene TRBV20-1 combines with J gene TRBJ1-1, with D perhaps matching TRBD1 (5 bases). The V gene's germline CDR1 is DFQATT and CDR2 SNEGSKA (reference sequence). The V end lost 3 bases, the J end lost 5 bases, and 13 bases lay between the germline ends. This CDR3 is built from 13 residues.

This clonotype appeared a few times. The genes are TRBV20-1 and TRBJ1-4; D remains unclear. The CDR3 length is 16 residues. V was trimmed by 3 bases and J by 0 bases, leaving 14 bases between them. Germline CDR1 DFQATT, CDR2 SNEGSKA (reference sequence). The CDR3 DNA reads as TGCAGTGCTAGTTCTCGGGCAGAAGCAACTAATGAAAAACTGTTTTTT. It encodes CSASSRAEATNEKLFF.

This clonotype has just a few counts. The V gene is TRBV7-3, the J gene TRBJ1-1; no clear D. The CDR3 spans 17 residues. Deletions cut 2 bases from V and 3 bases from J, with 19 bases between. Germline V gene sequence: CDR1 SGHTA, CDR2 FQGTGA. The CDR3 reads CASSLGYGNPGDTEAFF. In DNA form, the CDR3 reads TGTGCCAGCAGCTTAGGGTACGGGAATCCCGGGGACACTGAAGCTTTCTTT.

This clonotype is judged medium-sized (0.01 to 0.1%). The rearrangement joins TRBV7-6 to TRBJ1-1; maybe TRBD1 (5 bases). CDR1 SGHVS and CDR2 FNYEAQ come from the germline V gene. Between the trimmed V and J ends, which lost 4 bases and 0 bases, there was a span of 12 bases. The CDR3 consists of 15 residues. Here the CDR3 DNA reads TGTGCCAGCAGCTCGACGACAGTCCTGAACACTGAAGCTTTCTTT. It is translated as CASSSTTVLNTEAFF.

This clonotype was seen a handful of times. The chain uses TRBV7-9 and TRBJ2-7; D possibly corresponds to TRBD1 (6 bases). Between the trimmed V and J ends, which lost 4 bases and 2 bases, there was a span of 15 bases. Germline-derived CDR1 and CDR2 are SEHNR and FQNEAQ (reference sequence). The CDR3 sequence is 15 residues long. The DNA for the CDR3 is TGTGCCAGCAGCTCTTCCCGGGACAACCCCTACGAGCAGTACTTC. Its protein is CASSSSRDNPYEQYF. The whole variable domain, remainder taken from reference TRBV7-9 and TRBJ2-7, is DTGVSQNPRHKITKRGQNVTFRCDPISEHNRLYWYRQTLGQGPEFLTYFQNEAQLEKSRLLSDRFSAERPKGSFSTLEIQRTEQGDSAMYLCASSSSRDNPYEQYFGPGTRLTVT.

The chain carries TRBV7-8 and TRBJ2-5; unclear D gene. V lost 6 bases and J lost 4, with 9 bases in between. The CDR3 runs 12 residues. Looked up from germline, CDR1 is SGHVS and CDR2 is FQNEAQ. Here the CDR3 DNA reads TGTGCCAGCAGTCAAGAGCCAGAGACCCAGTACTTC. This sequence encodes CASSQEPETQYF.

This clonotype was seen ten or more times. This chain connects TRBV7-2 to TRBJ2-5, with 13 bases that match TRBD2. Germline V lookup: CDR1 SGHTA, CDR2 FQGNSA. V shed 5 bases, J shed 5 bases, and the junction held 8 bases outside the gene matches. CDR3 length equals 16 residues. The CDR3 coding sequence is TGTGCCAGCAGCCCGGGACTAGCGGGGTACCGGGAGACCCAGTACTTC. It specifies CASSPGLAGYRETQYF. Full variable domain (outside the CDR3, taken from reference TRBV7-2 and TRBJ2-5): GAGVSQSPSNKVTEKGKDVELRCDPISGHTALYWYRQSLGQGLEFLIYFQGNSAPDKSGLPSDRFSAERTGGSVSTLTIQRTQQEDSAVYLCASSPGLAGYRETQYFGPGTRLLVL.

Concerning this clonotype: The germline gene is not matched at one end of the junction; a read error may be the cause. The rearrangement joins TRBV7-4 to TRBJ2-5; the D is unclear. The length of the CDR3 is 13 residues. Per the germline V gene, CDR1 is SGHVT and CDR2 is SQSDAQ. The CDR3 protein is CVSRIPSQETQYF. Here the CDR3 DNA reads TGTGTCAGCAGAATCCCTTCCCAAGAGACCCAGTACTTC. The complete variable domain, with remaining parts taken from reference TRBV7-4 and TRBJ2-5, reads GAGVSQSPRYKVAKRGRDVALRCDSISGHVTLYWYRQTLGQGSEVLTYSQSDAQRDKSGRPSGRFSAERPERSVSTLKIQRTEQGDSAVYLCVSRIPSQETQYFGPGTRLLVL.